This T cell receptor (beta chain) comes out of a study of shared T cell receptors in the human thymus (dated by TCRdb to about 2021). Study-level background: The study examined how the human thymus generates shared, self-reactive T-cell receptor alpha chains.

Cut back by 0 bases and 0 bases, the V and J ends lie 19 bases apart. There are 19 amino acids in the CDR3, from cysteine to phenylalanine inclusive. Of all the DNA, just the CDR3 is kept, 57 bases in frame from base 1. From a lookup of the germline V gene, CDR1 and CDR2 are LGHNA and YSLEER. In the case of this clone: Its antigen is not yet known. No per-base quality is available; no much larger clone lies one base away.

The library was built by means of the immunoSEQ multiplex PCR assay. TCRdb holds this immuneACCESS table with in-frame rearrangements only. Some clones are missing; in checked studies, unresolved V genes explain under half, and the rest has no known cause. The sample profile shows under 700,000 clones; more than 75% of them were found once. Of the sample, about 0.013% is held by the ten largest clones. A further study also used this sample, focusing on human thymus T cells. In that second paper, the authors write: In Finland, the donors were immunologically healthy infants who were having open corrective cardiac surgery for congenital heart defects. The thymus tissue came from surgical resects taken out during corrective cardiac surgery. Usage of V and J gene segments appeared to be biased in both the thymic and the peripheral blood repertoires. The related research found that thymic TCR repertoires overlapped highly between unrelated individuals. The study characterized TCR alpha and beta repertoires from about 8 infant thymus samples and a few related peripheral blood samples. The infant donors were roughly 7 to 244 days old, and the cohort included six or seven males and a couple of females. Thymocytes were freed from the tissue by mechanical means and kept at -70 degrees C as pellets of roughly 9-34 million cells. A QIAsymphony instrument was used to extract genomic DNA from frozen cell pellets. TCRB and TCRAD loci were amplified from a standardized quantity of quality-controlled genomic DNA using the immunoSEQ multiplex PCR assay. The V(D)J region was spanned by amplicons of a length sufficient to cover the CDR3 and to identify V and J genes. Through the commercial immunoSEQ service, the amplicons were sequenced on an Illumina platform. Corrections for primer bias and sequencing errors followed previously described methods, while TCRAD and TCRB definitions were based on the IMGT database. immunoSEQ Analyzer 3.0 and VDJTools were used for repertoire analysis, which covered basic statistics, V/J segment usage, diversity estimates, rarefaction and pairwise overlap. To estimate diversity, the Chao1, ChaoE, Efron-Thisted, Shannon and inverse Simpson indices were applied, and diversity was also estimated on datasets down-sampled to the smallest sample. Repertoire overlap was assessed by strict matching of CDR3 nucleotide sequence, V gene and J gene, and clustering was done by Jaccard-based multidimensional scaling. On average, thymus samples yielded about 730,000 unique TCRB clonotypes, whereas blood samples yielded some 80,000.

The V and J genes are TRBV4-3 and TRBJ2-3; no D gene is confidently identified. Sequencing used thymocytes. This sequence originates from a boy under three years old with a congenital heart defect. Donor details come from another sample of the same person, matched by shared clones. CDR3 protein: CASSQDTVNAVPSTDTQYF. In nucleotide form, the sequence is TGCGCCAGCAGCCAAGATACGGTCAACGCCGTACCGAGCACAGATACGCAGTATTTT.